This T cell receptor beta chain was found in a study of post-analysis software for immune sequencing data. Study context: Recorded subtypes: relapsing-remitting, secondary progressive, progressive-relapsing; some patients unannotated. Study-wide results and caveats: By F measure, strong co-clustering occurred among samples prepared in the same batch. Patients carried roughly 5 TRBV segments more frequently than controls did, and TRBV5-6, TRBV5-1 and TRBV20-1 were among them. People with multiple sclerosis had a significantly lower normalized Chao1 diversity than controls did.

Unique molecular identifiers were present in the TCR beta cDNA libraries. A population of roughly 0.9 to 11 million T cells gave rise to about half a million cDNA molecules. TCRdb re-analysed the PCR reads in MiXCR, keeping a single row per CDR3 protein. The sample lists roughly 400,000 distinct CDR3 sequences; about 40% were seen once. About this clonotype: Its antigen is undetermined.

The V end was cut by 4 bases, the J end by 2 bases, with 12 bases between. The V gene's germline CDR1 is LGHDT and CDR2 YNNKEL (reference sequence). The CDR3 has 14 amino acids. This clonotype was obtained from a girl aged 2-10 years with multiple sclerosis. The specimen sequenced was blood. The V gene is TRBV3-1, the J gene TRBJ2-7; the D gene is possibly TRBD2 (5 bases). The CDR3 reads CASSPGIGAYEQYF. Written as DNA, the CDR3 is TGTGCCAGCAGCCCCGGGATTGGGGCCTACGAGCAGTACTTC.